The count of the clone carrying this T cell receptor (beta chain) is one. The antigen remains undetermined. The record originates from a study of glioma-infiltrating T cells after dendritic cell vaccination. Blood PBMC samples: pre-vaccination, two weeks post third vaccination, and at tumor progression. The protocol was immunoSEQ multiplex PCR, while the TCRdb copy is restricted to in-frame clones and leaves out a portion. Of roughly 98,000 clones listed, about nine tenths are singletons. Germline V gene sequence: CDR1 SQVTM, CDR2 ANQGSEA. There are 13 residues in the CDR3. The V end lost 3 bases, the J end lost 0 bases, and 7 bases lay between the germline ends. Whole-study findings and limits: Survival was not directly related to TCR clonality in these patients.

The V gene is TRBV29-1, the J gene TRBJ2-3; maybe TRBD2 (5 bases). This TCR was sampled from a human donor with glioblastoma. The specimen was blood, collected before dendritic cell vaccination. The CDR3 is CSVERVSTDTQYF. The CDR3 DNA sequence: TGCAGCGTTGAGCGGGTTAGCACAGATACGCAGTATTTT.